This T cell receptor beta chain emerged from a study of T-cell reconstitution after alpha-beta-depleted transplantation in children. Findings of the study overall: T-cell numbers and diversity one year post-transplant derived largely from freshly generated T cells. Diversity of TCRbeta at day 60 was high in some patients, arising from surviving recipient T cells and thymic progenitors.

In this sample, this clonotype turned up a few times. The antigen is undetermined. The TCRbeta library was prepared with unique molecular identifiers. TCRdb independently ran MiXCR on the PCR reads; one entry per CDR3 protein. The sample records more than 15,000 distinct CDR3 sequences, 9.5% to 15% being singletons. The CDR3 runs 14 residues. The ends were cut back, 4 bases at V and 1 base at J, with 10 bases in the middle. The V gene's germline CDR1 is SEHNR and CDR2 FQNEAQ (reference sequence). The sequence came from a boy younger than two who had a stem cell transplant for Wiskott-Aldrich syndrome, so the T cells may come from the graft donor. The chain has TRBV7-9 and TRBJ2-5; a possible D gene is TRBD2 (5 bases). The source was PBMCs, mostly from graft donor cells, collected 180 days after TCRalphabeta/CD19-depleted stem cell transplant. The CDR3, as DNA: TGTGCCAGCAGCTCTCGAGGGCCCCAAGAGACCCAGTACTTC. Translated, it gives CASSSRGPQETQYF. Full variable domain (rest looked up from reference TRBV7-9 and TRBJ2-5): DTGVSQNPRHKITKRGQNVTFRCDPISEHNRLYWYRQTLGQGPEFLTYFQNEAQLEKSRLLSDRFSAERPKGSFSTLEIQRTEQGDSAMYLCASSSRGPQETQYFGPGTRLLVL.